This TCR beta chain is from a study of PD-1 blockade in classical Hodgkin lymphoma. Autologous stem cell transplantation was followed by relapse in every patient, and brentuximab vedotin exposure varied. TCRdb's table, derived via immunoSEQ multiplex PCR, lists solely in-frame clones and lacks some. Here the sample spans around 7,300 clones, 75% to 85% being singletons. The germline V gene has CDR1 MDHEN and CDR2 SYDVKM. J lost 4 bases, V lost 10 bases, and 13 bases had no gene match. The CDR3 totals 16 residues. The origin of this receptor is a human donor with classical Hodgkin lymphoma. The genes are TRBV28 and TRBJ2-5; the match to TRBD2 covers 12 bases. This sample comprised peripheral blood mononuclear cells (PBMCs), obtained before the second cycle of nivolumab. The CDR3, as DNA: TGTGCCACCAAGGGGCTAGCGGGAGGGGGGGCAGAGACCCAGTACTTC. Protein product: CATKGLAGGGAETQYF.